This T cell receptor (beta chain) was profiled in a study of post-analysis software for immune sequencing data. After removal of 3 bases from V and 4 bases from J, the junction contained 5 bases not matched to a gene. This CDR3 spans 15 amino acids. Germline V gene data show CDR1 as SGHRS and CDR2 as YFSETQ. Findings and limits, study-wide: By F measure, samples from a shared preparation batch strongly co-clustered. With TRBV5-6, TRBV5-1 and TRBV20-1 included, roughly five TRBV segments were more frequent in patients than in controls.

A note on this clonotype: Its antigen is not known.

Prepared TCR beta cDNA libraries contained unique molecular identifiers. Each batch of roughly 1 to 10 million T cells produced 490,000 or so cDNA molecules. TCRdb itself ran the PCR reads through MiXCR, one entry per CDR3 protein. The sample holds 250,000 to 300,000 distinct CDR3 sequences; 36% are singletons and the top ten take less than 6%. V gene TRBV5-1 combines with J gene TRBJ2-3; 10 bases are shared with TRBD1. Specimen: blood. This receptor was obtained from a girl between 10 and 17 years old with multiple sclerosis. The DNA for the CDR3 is TGCGCCAGCAGCTCCGGGACAGGGGTACCAGATACGCAGTATTTT. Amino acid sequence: CASSSGTGVPDTQYF.